The 21 T cell receptor beta chains given below trace back to one sample, sequenced in a study of cytomegalovirus exposure and HLA in healthy donors. PCR amplification relied on 60 Vbeta primers (plus 13 Jbeta primers). The repertoire was sequenced with immunoSEQ multiplex PCR; TCRdb's copy has only in-frame clones and lacks some. In all, the sample yields around 200,000 clones. The sample consisted of PBMCs. The receptors were gathered from a woman between 25 and 40 years old in good health and CMV-seropositive.

The chain joins TRBV29-1 to TRBJ1-5; no reliable D call. The CDR3 consists of 14 residues. The germline gives CDR1 SQVTM, CDR2 ANQGSEA. V gave up 5 bases and J gave up 6 bases, with 17 bases separating them. The CDR3 region is CSVSPESPGQPQHF. CDR3 coding DNA: TGCAGCGTTTCCCCTGAGTCGCCCGGTCAGCCCCAGCATTTT.

The J gene is TRBJ2-3, the V gene TRBV27; 14 bases map to TRBD2. The V segment lost 5 bases and the J segment 3 bases; nucleotides outside the gene matches: 7. Germline V lookup: CDR1 MNHEY, CDR2 SMNVEV (reference sequence). The CDR3 is 17 residues long. The CDR3 spells CASSPRRTSGRTDTQYF. CDR3 in DNA: TGTGCCAGCAGTCCCAGGAGGACTAGCGGGAGGACAGATACGCAGTATTTT.

The V and J genes are TRBV5-4 and TRBJ2-3, with 12 bases lining up with TRBD2. Germline V gene data show CDR1 as SGHNT and CDR2 as YYREEE (reference sequence). Unmatched junction bases numbered 10, after V lost 0 bases and J lost 8 bases. The CDR3 loop spans 17 amino acids. CDR3 sequence: CASSLGLAGGPRGTQYF. The CDR3 DNA is TGTGCCAGCAGCTTGGGGCTAGCGGGGGGGCCGAGAGGTACGCAGTATTTT. Combining the CDR3 with reference TRBV5-4 and TRBJ2-3 gives the whole variable domain ETGVTQSPTHLIKTRGQQVTLRCSSQSGHNTVSWYQQALGQGPQFIFQYYREEENGRGNFPPRFSGLQFPNYSSELNVNALELDDSALYLCASSLGLAGGPRGTQYFGPGTRLTVL.

As to this clone: The junction departs from the called germline gene at one end, perhaps through a read error. V gene TRBV5-1 combines with J gene TRBJ2-1; 8 nucleotides agree with TRBD2. The CDR3 contains 15 residues. The V gene's germline CDR1 is SGHRS and CDR2 YFSETQ. In DNA form, the CDR3 reads TGCGCCAGCAGCCCCATAGCGGGGTCCTTCAATGAGCAGTTCTTC. Translation: CASSPIAGSFNEQFF.

V is TRBV12-2 and J is TRBJ2-5; TRBD2, the table's D call, lacks a check against the DNA. TRBV12-2 is described as a pseudogene. This CDR3 is built from 12 residues. In nucleotides, the CDR3 is TGTGCAAGTCGCTTAGCCGCGGAGACCCAGTACTTC. This sequence encodes CASRLAAETQYF.

V usage is TRBV9 and J usage is TRBJ2-7, with TRBD2 identical over 9 bases. V was clipped by 0 bases and J by 4 bases; unmatched bases: 8. This CDR3 comprises 16 residues. CDR1 is SGDLS and CDR2 is YYNGEE in the germline V gene. CDR3 coding DNA: TGTGCCAGCAGCGTAGCACCGGGACTAGCAGGGTACGAGCAGTACTTC. Its translation: CASSVAPGLAGYEQYF.

V and J are TRBV11-1 and TRBJ2-1; the D gene is possibly TRBD1 (6 bases). The CDR3 is 14 amino acids. V gave up 3 bases and J gave up 8 bases, with 14 bases separating them. Germline assignment: CDR1 SGHAT and CDR2 FQDESV (reference sequence). Written as DNA, the CDR3 is TGTGCCAGCAGCTTTCAGGGGTTAGGAGATGAGCAGTTCTTC. Protein sequence: CASSFQGLGDEQFF.

The chain joins TRBV4-1 to TRBJ2-7; TRBD1 agrees at 8 bases. J lost 2 bases, V lost 1 base, and 4 bases had no gene match. This CDR3 comprises 15 residues. CDR1 MGHRA and CDR2 YSYEKL come from the germline V gene. The CDR3 region has the DNA TGCGCCAGCAGCCAAGGGTGGACAGGGACCTACGAGCAGTACTTC. It specifies CASSQGWTGTYEQYF.

The rearrangement links TRBV6-5 to TRBJ2-5; maybe TRBD1 (5 bases). Trimming removed 5 bases from V and 1 base from J, with 11 bases in between. The germline gives CDR1 MNHEY, CDR2 SVGAGI. The CDR3 extends over 14 amino acids. This CDR3 reads CASSEGAIQETQYF. The CDR3 DNA sequence: TGTGCCAGCAGTGAAGGGGCCATCCAAGAGACCCAGTACTTC.

This rearrangement joins TRBV18 to TRBJ2-5; no definite D call. The end of the DNA fits TRBJ2-7 better, so the J call may be wrong. Germline CDR1 reads KGHSH; CDR2 reads LQKENI. CDR3 size: 12 residues. The CDR3 nucleotides read TGTGCCAGCTCACCAGACTCCTACGAGCAGTACTTC. Amino acid sequence: CASSPDSYEQYF.

The chain links TRBV5-1 to TRBJ2-1, with a tentative D call TRBD1 (5 bases). V shed 5 bases and J shed 6 bases, with 18 bases lying between them. Germline V gives CDR1 SGHRS, CDR2 YFSETQ. CDR3 size: 15 residues. CDR3 nucleotides: TGCGCCAGCAGTTTCTTAGGGGCGCAGGTCAATGAGCAGTTCTTC. Translated, it gives CASSFLGAQVNEQFF.

This chain connects TRBV12-5 to TRBJ2-2, with 7 bases lining up with TRBD1. Germline assignment: CDR1 LGHNT and CDR2 FRNRAP. This CDR3 has 16 amino acids. After removal of 6 bases from V and 5 bases from J, the junction contained 12 bases not matched to a gene. The chain's CDR3 is CASGSDRVGWTGELFF. CDR3 DNA sequence: TGTGCTAGTGGATCTGACAGGGTGGGGTGGACCGGGGAGCTGTTTTTT.

CDR3 residues: CAWSVLTYQETQYF. CDR3 DNA sequence: TGTGCCTGGAGTGTCCTCACATACCAAGAGACCCAGTACTTC. The J gene is TRBJ2-5, the V gene TRBV30; D remains ambiguous. Trimming cost V 0 bases and J 0 bases, with 8 bases left between them. Looked up from germline, CDR1 is GTSNPN and CDR2 is SVGIG (reference sequence). The CDR3 spans 14 residues.

This chain links TRBV19 with TRBJ1-3, with TRBD1 as a possible D gene (6 bases). Germline CDR1 and CDR2: LNHDA and SQIVND (reference sequence). V was cut by 4 bases and J by 9 bases, with 19 bases left in between. The CDR3 is made up of 15 amino acids. The CDR3 loop is CASSTLQGLGATIYF. In DNA form, the CDR3 reads TGTGCCAGTAGTACGCTACAGGGCTTGGGGGCCACCATATATTTT. Based on the CDR3 plus reference TRBV19 and TRBJ1-3, the full variable domain is DGGITQSPKYLFRKEGQNVTLSCEQNLNHDAMYWYRQDPGQGLRLIYYSQIVNDFQKGDIAEGYSVSREKKESFPLTVTSAQKNPTAFYLCASSTLQGLGATIYFGEGSWLTVV.

The rearrangement joins TRBV18 to TRBJ2-1, with D perhaps matching TRBD1 (6 bases). V was clipped by 2 bases and J by 2 bases, with 13 bases between them. Germline values: CDR1 KGHSH, CDR2 LQKENI. The CDR3 contains 16 residues. The CDR3 DNA reads as TGTGCCAGCTCACCAAGGGGGTTGTCCACCTACAATGAGCAGTTCTTC. Translating gives CASSPRGLSTYNEQFF.

The genes are TRBV7-9 and TRBJ2-3, with TRBD1 identical over 7 bases. Germline V CDR1 and CDR2: SEHNR, FQNEAQ (reference sequence). This CDR3 contains 15 residues. J was trimmed by 0 bases and V by 5 bases; bases with no gene match: 5. The CDR3 spells CASSPLTGSTDTQYF. In DNA, the CDR3 is TGTGCCAGCAGCCCACTGACAGGGAGCACAGATACGCAGTATTTT.

The V gene is TRBV7-8, the J gene TRBJ2-7; 7 nucleotides agree with TRBD1. This CDR3 is 13 amino acids long. Germline-derived CDR1 and CDR2 are SGHVS and FQNEAQ. V was pared by 4 bases and J by 3 bases, with 3 bases of the junction left unmatched. The CDR3 coding sequence is TGTGCCAGCAGCTCGGGACAGATCTACGAGCAGTACTTC. It encodes CASSSGQIYEQYF. The variable domain in full, with the rest retrieved from reference TRBV7-8 and TRBJ2-7, is GAGVSQSPRYKVAKRGQDVALRCDPISGHVSLFWYQQALGQGPEFLTYFQNEAQLDKSGLPSDRFFAERPEGSVSTLKIQRTQQEDSAVYLCASSSGQIYEQYFGPGTRLTVT.

The chain links TRBV5-4 to TRBJ2-1; 15 bases fit TRBD2. The trim removed 3 bases at V and 8 bases at J, leaving 9 bases unmatched. Germline CDR1 and CDR2: SGHNT and YYREEE (reference sequence). The CDR3 runs 17 residues. The CDR3 coding sequence is TGTGCCAGCAGCTCGGGACTAGCGGGAGGCGGTTGGGATGAGCAGTTCTTC. It codes for CASSSGLAGGGWDEQFF.

This rearrangement joins TRBV6-5 to TRBJ1-1; D not resolved. V shed 0 bases and J shed 1 base, with 3 bases lying between them. Germline lookup yields CDR1 MNHEY and CDR2 SVGAGI. The length of the CDR3 is 13 residues. For the CDR3, the DNA is TGTGCCAGCAGTTACTCCTGGAACACTGAAGCTTTCTTT. This sequence encodes CASSYSWNTEAFF.

The gene calls are TRBV29-1 and TRBJ1-4, with D maybe TRBD1 (6 bases). This CDR3 contains 12 residues. V shed 6 bases and J shed 1 base, with 6 bases lying between them. The germline V gene encodes CDR1 SQVTM and CDR2 ANQGSEA. Written as DNA, the CDR3 is TGCAGCGTACAGGGAACTAATGAAAAACTGTTTTTT. This sequence encodes CSVQGTNEKLFF. The entire variable domain, with the rest obtained from reference TRBV29-1 and TRBJ1-4, is as follows: SAVISQKPSRDICQRGTSLTIQCQVDSQVTMMFWYRQQPGQSLTLIATANQGSEATYESGFVIDKFPISRPNLTFSTLTVSNMSPEDSSIYLCSVQGTNEKLFFGSGTQLSVL.

The V and J genes are TRBV4-1 and TRBJ2-5, with 8 bases identical to TRBD2. V gave up 0 bases and J gave up 4 bases; unmatched junction bases: 10. From germline, CDR1 is MGHRA and CDR2 YSYEKL. This CDR3 comprises 17 residues. DNA of the CDR3: TGCGCCAGCAGCCAAGAGGGGGGCGGGAGGAGGAGAGAGACCCAGTACTTC. Its protein product is CASSQEGGGRRRETQYF.